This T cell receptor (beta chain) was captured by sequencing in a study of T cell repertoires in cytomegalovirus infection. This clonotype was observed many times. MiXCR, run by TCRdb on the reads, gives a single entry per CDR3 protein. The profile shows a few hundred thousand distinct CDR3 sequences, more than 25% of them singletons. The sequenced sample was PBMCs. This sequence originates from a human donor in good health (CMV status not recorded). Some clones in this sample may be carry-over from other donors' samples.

In nucleotides, the CDR3 is TGTGCCAGCAGCTTAGTAGCAGGTAGCACAGATACGCAGTATTTT. Translating gives CASSLVAGSTDTQYF. This chain joins TRBV7-2 and TRBJ2-3, with D unresolved. CDR3 length: 15 amino acids. CDR1 and CDR2 from the germline V gene are SGHTA and FQGNSA. Trimming shortened V by 1 base and J by 0 bases, and 8 bases separated the two germline ends.